Each of the 10 T cell receptor beta chains below was sequenced from the same sample in a study of blood T cells in healthy people across ages. The authors ran a second PCR of about 6 to 11 cycles using a sample-barcoded 5' primer and a J-beta primer mix. Each CDR3 protein is one row after TCRdb ran MiXCR on the 5' RACE reads. The sample has 800,000 to 950,000 distinct CDR3 sequences; roughly 35% are singletons. The material sequenced was blood. These receptors all come from a man between 18 and 29 years old in good health.

This clonotype was counted between two and nine times. The chain combines TRBV6-1 with TRBJ1-6; D is unclear. Trimming removed 10 bases from V and 7 bases from J, with 17 bases in between. Germline CDR1 and CDR2: MNHNS and SASEGT. The CDR3 consists of 14 residues. The CDR3 DNA reads TGTGCCACCTGTCTGGGTGGGGTGAATTCACCCCTCCACTTT. Its translation: CATCLGGVNSPLHF.

V is TRBV4-1 and J is TRBJ1-6; TRBD1 might be the D (5 bases). CDR1 is MGHRA and CDR2 is YSYEKL in the germline V gene. The CDR3 extends over 15 amino acids. Trimming removed 8 bases at V and 10 bases at J, with 21 bases between. CDR3 sequence: CASGGDTVRSSPLHF. The CDR3 DNA reads TGCGCCAGCGGGGGGGATACAGTGAGGTCCTCACCCCTCCACTTT.

This clonotype was recorded many times. The chain has TRBV20-1 and TRBJ2-3; D is undetermined. Germline values: CDR1 DFQATT, CDR2 SNEGSKA (reference sequence). The CDR3 totals 14 residues. Trimming left V 3 bases short and J 6 bases short, with 16 bases between. CDR3 amino acids: CSASPYKKVDTQYF. The DNA of the CDR3 is TGCAGTGCTAGTCCATATAAAAAGGTGGATACGCAGTATTTT.

This clonotype was seen a single time. V is TRBV25-1 and J is TRBJ1-4, with D possibly TRBD1 on 5 matching bases. The CDR3 sequence is 14 residues long. Per the germline V gene, CDR1 is MGHDK and CDR2 is SYGVNS. Between the trimmed V and J ends, which lost 9 bases and 5 bases, there was a span of 16 bases. The CDR3 nucleotides read TGTGCCAGTGGGGACTGCCTGGGGAATGAAAAACTGTTTTTT. Translated: CASGDCLGNEKLFF.

The gene calls are TRBV5-1 and TRBJ1-6; D ambiguous. Trimming took 2 bases from V and 8 from J, leaving 14 bases between them. Germline-derived CDR1 and CDR2 are SGHRS and YFSETQ. CDR3 size: 15 residues. The CDR3 loop is CASSFDVRSDSPLHF. The CDR3 DNA sequence: TGCGCCAGCAGCTTTGATGTGAGGTCTGATTCACCCCTCCACTTT.

This chain connects TRBV7-8 to TRBJ2-5; possibly TRBD1 for D (7 bases). The J call could be wrong; TRBJ2-7 is a better fit for the DNA end. Germline values: CDR1 SGHVS, CDR2 FQNEAQ. The CDR3 consists of 14 residues. CDR3: CASSVGGTDYEQYF. The CDR3, as DNA: TGTGCCAGCAGCGTAGGAGGGACAGATTACGAGCAGTACTTC.

The J gene is TRBJ1-5, the V gene TRBV20-1; no firm D call. Germline lookup yields CDR1 DFQATT and CDR2 SNEGSKA (reference sequence). The CDR3 runs 16 residues. Trimming removed 3 bases at V and 3 bases at J, with 18 bases between. The CDR3: CSASRSFEHLNQPQHF. CDR3 sequence (DNA): TGCAGTGCTAGCCGCTCGTTTGAGCACCTCAATCAGCCCCAGCATTTT.

About this clonotype: Its ends do not fully match the called genes, so a read error is possible. The chain joins TRBV27 to TRBJ2-1, with D hard to call. This CDR3 region has 13 residues. Germline lookup yields CDR1 MNHEY and CDR2 SMNVEV (reference sequence). CDR3 sequence: CANRSNSGNEQFF. The CDR3 bases are TGTGCCAACAGATCAAATAGTGGAAATGAGCAGTTCTTT.

The sample holds one count of this clonotype. Its ends do not fully match the called genes, so a read error is possible. This chain links TRBV5-1 with TRBJ1-1, with D unclear. This CDR3 is built from 13 residues. Germline V gives CDR1 SGHRS, CDR2 YFSETQ. This CDR3 reads CVSRQLLNTEAFF. The CDR3 region has the DNA TGCGTCAGCAGACAACTTCTGAACACTGAAGCTTTCTTT.

This clonotype has just a few counts. This chain joins TRBV5-5 and TRBJ2-7; D is unresolved. Germline assignment: CDR1 SGHKS and CDR2 YYEKEE (reference sequence). This CDR3 contains 12 residues. Trimming took 4 bases from V and 2 from J, leaving 7 bases between them. This CDR3 reads CASSPDAYEQYF. As DNA, the CDR3 is TGTGCCAGCAGCCCGGACGCCTACGAGCAGTACTTC.